A selection of T cell receptor beta chains follows, all from one sample in a study of cytomegalovirus exposure and HLA in healthy donors. Sequenced by immunoSEQ multiplex PCR; TCRdb stores in-frame clones only, minus some. The data hold some 70,000 clones, with approximately 78% observed a single time. The sequencing sample was made of PBMCs. These TCRs come from a man aged 18 to 29 in good health and CMV-seropositive. The CDR3 runs from the conserved cysteine through the conserved F or W. The D gene is left open where the match is weak. Clone size appears in some rows only: once, few, many, or a class for an expanded clone.

v_gene,abundance,d_gene,j_gene,CDR3aa,CDR3nt
TRBV6-1,-,TRBD1,TRBJ1-2,CASSEASGGGGYTF,TGTGCCAGCAGTGAAGCCTCAGGGGGCGGGGGCTACACCTTC
TRBV28,-,TRBD1,TRBJ1-5,CASSSGQLKLAQHF,TGTGCCAGCAGTTCGGGACAGCTTAAACTTGCCCAGCATTTT
TRBV30,-,TRBD1,TRBJ1-3,CAWNRGDTIYF,TGTGCCTGGAACAGGGGAGACACCATATATTTT
TRBV1,-,-,TRBJ1-2,CTSRQAQGPRNYGYTF,TGCACCAGCAGGCAGGCCCAGGGGCCTAGGAATTATGGCTACACCTTC
TRBV5-1,-,TRBD2,TRBJ2-1,CASSLTSGARDNEQFF,TGCGCCAGCAGCTTAACCAGCGGGGCGCGGGACAATGAGCAGTTCTTC
TRBV18,-,-,TRBJ1-1,CASSPILGSDGTEAFF,TGTGCCAGCTCACCAATTCTCGGGTCTGATGGGACTGAAGCTTTCTTT
TRBV7-6,-,TRBD1,TRBJ1-4,CASSARDRSNEKLFF,TGTGCCAGCAGCGCCCGGGACAGGAGTAATGAAAAACTGTTTTTT
TRBV30,-,TRBD2,TRBJ2-3,CAWRLAGGRYTQYF,TGTGCCTGGAGACTAGCGGGAGGGCGGTATACGCAGTATTTT
TRBV29-1,-,-,TRBJ2-7,CSVGGAYEQYF,TGCAGCGTTGGCGGAGCCTACGAGCAGTACTTC
TRBV7-7,-,TRBD1,TRBJ1-5,CARRDRVYQPQHF,TGTGCTAGACGGGACAGGGTTTATCAGCCCCAGCATTTT
TRBV4-1,few,-,TRBJ1-1,CASSQAAIRGTENTEAFF,TGCGCCAGCAGCCAAGCTGCGATACGGGGGACCGAGAACACTGAAGCTTTCTTT
TRBV13,-,TRBD1,TRBJ1-1,CASGTGGSTEAFF,TGTGCCAGCGGAACAGGGGGGAGCACTGAAGCTTTCTTT
TRBV10-1,-,TRBD2,TRBJ2-7,CASSEREATYEQYF,TGCGCCAGCAGTGAGCGGGAGGCAACCTACGAGCAGTACTTC
TRBV6-1,-,-,TRBJ1-1,CASRTTSNTEAFF,TGTGCCAGCAGAACAACATCGAACACTGAAGCTTTCTTT
TRBV6-4,once,TRBD1,TRBJ2-7,CASSSNRDRVCRDEQYF,TGTGCCAGCAGTTCTAACCGGGACAGGGTTTGCCGCGACGAGCAGTACTTC
TRBV6-5,-,TRBD2,TRBJ2-7,CASSYGASGRYEQYF,TGTGCCAGCAGTTACGGGGCTAGCGGGAGGTACGAGCAGTACTTC
TRBV29-1,-,TRBD2,TRBJ2-1,CSVEGSSGAFNEQFF,TGCAGCGTTGAGGGGTCTAGCGGAGCCTTCAATGAGCAGTTCTTC
TRBV6-5,-,TRBD2,TRBJ2-1,CASSPSGGDVNEQFF,TGTGCCAGCAGTCCTAGCGGGGGAGATGTGAATGAGCAGTTCTTC
TRBV2,-,-,TRBJ1-5,CASREEGNQPQHF,TGTGCCAGCAGGGAGGAGGGAAATCAGCCCCAGCATTTT
TRBV4-1,-,TRBD1,TRBJ1-5,CASSQDSILSGGNQPQHF,TGCGCCAGCAGCCAAGATTCCATACTTTCAGGGGGTAATCAGCCCCAGCATTTT
TRBV4-1,few,-,TRBJ1-1,CASSPREYTEAFF,TGCGCCAGCAGCCCTAGGGAGTACACTGAAGCTTTCTTT
TRBV4-1,medium-sized,-,TRBJ1-5,CASSQAPLEGVQPQHF,TGCGCCAGCAGCCAAGCACCCCTCGAGGGTGTTCAGCCCCAGCATTTT
TRBV7-2,-,TRBD2,TRBJ2-3,CASSIGLAGTDTQYF,TGTGCCAGCAGCATCGGACTAGCGGGAACAGATACGCAGTATTTT
TRBV5-1,-,-,TRBJ2-3,CASSLTGTDTQYF,TGCGCCAGCAGCTTGACAGGTACAGATACGCAGTATTTT
TRBV9,-,-,TRBJ1-1,CASSAAGTEAFF,TGTGCCAGCAGCGCCGCAGGGACTGAAGCTTTCTTT
TRBV6-1,-,TRBD2,TRBJ2-7,CASSLTSGSSYEQYF,TGTGCCAGCAGCCTGACTAGCGGGTCCTCCTACGAGCAGTACTTC
TRBV5-1,few,TRBD2,TRBJ2-7,CASSPGRGKEQYF,TGCGCCAGCAGCCCCGGGAGGGGGAAGGAGCAGTACTTC
TRBV30,-,TRBD1,TRBJ1-6,CAWSVRDRVLRSPLHF,TGTGCCTGGAGCGTAAGGGACAGGGTTTTACGGTCACCCCTCCACTTT
TRBV7-2,once,-,TRBJ2-2,CASSPSSVSTGELFF,TGTGCCAGCAGCCCAAGTAGCGTGAGCACCGGGGAGCTGTTTTTT
TRBV5-1,-,-,TRBJ2-5,CASSLAGETQYF,TGCGCCAGCAGCTTGGCCGGAGAGACCCAGTACTTC
TRBV6-5,-,-,TRBJ2-3,CASRSGTDTQYF,TGTGCCAGCAGATCAGGGACAGATACGCAGTATTTT
TRBV5-1,-,TRBD1,TRBJ2-6,CASEGTGLAGANVLTF,TGCGCCAGCGAAGGGACAGGGCTCGCTGGGGCCAACGTCCTGACTTTC
TRBV25-1,-,TRBD1,TRBJ1-4,CASSVGQGVQLFF,TGTGCCAGCAGTGTGGGACAGGGGGTTCAACTGTTTTTT
TRBV5-1,-,-,TRBJ1-4,CASSDSGVGEKLFF,TGCGCCAGCAGCGACTCAGGGGTGGGTGAAAAACTGTTTTTT
TRBV30,-,TRBD1,TRBJ1-5,CAWRAGTGGFNQPQHF,TGTGCCTGGAGGGCCGGGACAGGGGGCTTCAATCAGCCCCAGCATTTT
TRBV9,-,-,TRBJ2-5,CASSVYVQETQYF,TGTGCCAGCAGCGTTTATGTTCAAGAGACCCAGTACTTC
TRBV2,-,-,TRBJ1-2,CASSQTTPGDGYTF,TGTGCCAGCAGTCAGACAACGCCGGGGGATGGCTACACCTTC